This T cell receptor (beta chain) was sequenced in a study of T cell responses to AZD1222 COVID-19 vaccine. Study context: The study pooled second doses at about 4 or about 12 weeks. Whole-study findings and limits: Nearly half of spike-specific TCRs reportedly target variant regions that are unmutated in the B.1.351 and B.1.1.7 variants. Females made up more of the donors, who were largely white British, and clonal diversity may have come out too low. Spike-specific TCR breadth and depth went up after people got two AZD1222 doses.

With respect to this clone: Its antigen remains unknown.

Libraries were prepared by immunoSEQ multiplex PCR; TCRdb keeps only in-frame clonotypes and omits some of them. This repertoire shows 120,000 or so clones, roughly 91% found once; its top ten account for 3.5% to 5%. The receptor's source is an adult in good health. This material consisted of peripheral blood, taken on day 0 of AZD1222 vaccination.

CDR3 coding DNA: TGCGCCAGCAAAGACATAGCGGGAGTATTTGCCACAGATACGCAGTATTTT. As protein: CASKDIAGVFATDTQYF. This chain uses TRBV5-1 with TRBJ2-3, with 9 bases aligning to TRBD2. Losses at the gene ends were 6 bases for V and 2 bases for J; bases not matched to a gene: 13. There are 17 residues in the CDR3. The germline V gene has CDR1 SGHRS and CDR2 YFSETQ.